This TCR beta chain was identified during a study of blood T cell repertoires in COVID-19. Germline CDR1 and CDR2: KGHSH and LQKENI. V lost 5 bases and J 0 bases, leaving 11 bases between the germline ends. This CDR3 has 15 residues. TCRdb's table, derived via immunoSEQ multiplex PCR, lists solely in-frame clones and lacks some. The table shows fewer than 120,000 clones, with nearly 90% occurring only once. The J gene is TRBJ1-3, the V gene TRBV18; tentatively, D is TRBD1 (6 bases). The sequence derives from a human donor in a cohort sampled during active COVID-19. Sequencing was carried out using peripheral blood. CDR3 bases: TGTGCCAGCTCAATTGGACAGTTCTCTGGAAACACCATATATTTT. Translation: CASSIGQFSGNTIYF.